This T cell receptor beta chain stems from a study of T cells in Graves' hyperthyroidism and ophthalmopathy. For this clonotype: What it binds is not known. Possible read error: a much larger clone is one base away.

The CDR3 regions of TCR beta were amplified from RNA transcripts. HTBI primers drove first-round RT-PCR of the TCR CDR3. TCRdb reprocessed the multiplex PCR reads with MiXCR, giving one entry per CDR3 protein. The data show fewer than 500,000 distinct CDR3 sequences, roughly 14% seen once. Study findings and constraints: Most expanded thyroid clonotypes above 0.001 also appeared in blood.

The source material was blood. The receptor was derived from a young man with Graves' ophthalmopathy.

The chain's CDR3 is CASSFGTGVGYEQFF. The CDR3 nucleotides are TGTGCCAGCAGCTTCGGGACAGGGGTGGGGTACGAGCAGTTCTTC. J is TRBJ2-1 and V is TRBV7-2; 10 bases fit TRBD1. The CDR3 sequence is 15 residues long. CDR1 SGHTA and CDR2 FQGNSA come from the germline V gene. With 3 bases clipped from V and 10 bases from J, the junction kept 9 bases outside the gene matches.